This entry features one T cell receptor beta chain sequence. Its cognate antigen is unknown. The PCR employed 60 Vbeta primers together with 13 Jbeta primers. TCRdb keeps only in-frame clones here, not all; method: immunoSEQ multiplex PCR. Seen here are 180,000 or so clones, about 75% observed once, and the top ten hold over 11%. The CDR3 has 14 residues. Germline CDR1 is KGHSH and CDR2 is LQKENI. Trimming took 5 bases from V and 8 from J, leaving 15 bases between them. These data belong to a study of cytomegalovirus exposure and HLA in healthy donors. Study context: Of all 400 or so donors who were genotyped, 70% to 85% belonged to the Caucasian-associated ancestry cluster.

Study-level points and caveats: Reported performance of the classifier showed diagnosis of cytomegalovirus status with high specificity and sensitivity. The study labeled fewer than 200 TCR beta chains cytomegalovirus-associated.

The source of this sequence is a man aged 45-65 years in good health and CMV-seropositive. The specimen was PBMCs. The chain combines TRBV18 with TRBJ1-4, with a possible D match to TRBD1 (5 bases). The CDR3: CASSAGPEREKLFF. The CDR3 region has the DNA TGTGCCAGCTCAGCGGGGCCTGAAAGGGAAAAACTGTTTTTT.